The text below deals with one T cell receptor (beta chain). This record belongs to a study of blood T cell repertoires in COVID-19. Study context: Collection of acute and convalescent COVID-19 samples took place in the United States, Italy and Spain. Sources were T cells, B-cell-depleted T cells, or PBMCs; the material itself was cDNA or gDNA.

Trimming cost V 5 bases and J 6 bases; bases outside gene matches: 7. CDR1 is SGHNT and CDR2 is YENEEA in the germline V gene. The CDR3 loop spans 15 amino acids. Per the original data handling: Reference gene primers were amplified, and this amplification served to estimate nucleated cell counts. Repertoires were generated with immunoSEQ multiplex PCR, while TCRdb's copy carries only in-frame clones and drops some. The V and J calls and clone size are taken from that table; D and trimming were inferred from the DNA. The data show about 31,000 clones, roughly nine tenths seen once. V usage is TRBV11-3 and J usage is TRBJ2-2; 9 bases agree with TRBD1. This TCR was sampled from a man aged 55 to 69 with acute or convalescent COVID-19. Material for sequencing was peripheral blood. For the CDR3, the DNA is TGTGCCAGCAGCCCACGGGACAGGGTCGCCGGGGAGCTGTTTTTT. Translated: CASSPRDRVAGELFF. Full variable domain (rest looked up from reference TRBV11-3 and TRBJ2-2): EAGVVQSPRYKIIEKKQPVAFWCNPISGHNTLYWYLQNLGQGPELLIRYENEEAVDDSQLPKDRFSAERLKGVDSTLKIQPAELGDSAVYLCASSPRDRVAGELFFGEGSRLTVL.